A single sample is the source of the 15 T cell receptor beta chains below, sequenced in a study of cytomegalovirus exposure and HLA in healthy donors. Assay: immunoSEQ multiplex PCR; the TCRdb copy retains only in-frame clones and omits some. The repertoire holds about 160,000 clones, with approximately 86% as singletons. Sequencing was carried out using PBMCs. The receptor source for this set is a woman aged 18-30 years in good health and CMV-seronegative.

The V call is TRBV19, the J call TRBJ2-3; 10 nucleotides agree with TRBD2. This CDR3 has 16 residues. Germline V gives CDR1 LNHDA, CDR2 SQIVND (reference sequence). V gave up 5 bases and J gave up 7 bases; unmatched junction bases: 12. The CDR3 region is CASSPRGSGGSNTQYF. The CDR3 region has the DNA TGTGCCAGTAGTCCCCGGGGTAGCGGGGGGTCAAATACGCAGTATTTT. Drawing the rest from reference TRBV19 and TRBJ2-3, the complete variable domain is DGGITQSPKYLFRKEGQNVTLSCEQNLNHDAMYWYRQDPGQGLRLIYYSQIVNDFQKGDIAEGYSVSREKKESFPLTVTSAQKNPTAFYLCASSPRGSGGSNTQYFGPGTRLTVL.

The V call is TRBV27, the J call TRBJ1-5, with a tentative D call TRBD1 (5 bases). The length of the CDR3 is 15 residues. CDR1 and CDR2 (germline): MNHEY, SMNVEV (reference sequence). Trimming left V 0 bases short and J 1 base short, with 7 bases between. CDR3 residues: CASSLSRTSNQPQHF. Written as DNA, the CDR3 is TGTGCCAGCAGTTTATCCCGGACAAGCAATCAGCCCCAGCATTTT.

The V and J genes are TRBV10-2 and TRBJ2-1; weak D call: TRBD2 (5 bases). The V gene's germline CDR1 is WSHSY and CDR2 SAAADI. V lost 7 bases and J 5 bases, leaving 12 bases between the germline ends. CDR3 length: 13 residues. The CDR3 DNA reads as TGCGCCAGCACTCTTTCCGGGAACAATGAGCAGTTCTTC. The encoded protein is CASTLSGNNEQFF.

This chain uses TRBV19 with TRBJ2-3; 7 bases align to TRBD2. The CDR3 covers 15 residues. Germline loops: CDR1 LNHDA, CDR2 SQIVND (reference sequence). J gave up 1 base and V 10 bases, and 11 bases lay outside the gene matches. CDR3 region: CATKLGGVGTDTQYF. The DNA for the CDR3 is TGTGCCACCAAACTGGGGGGGGTGGGCACAGATACGCAGTATTTT.

This rearrangement joins TRBV2 to TRBJ2-1, with a weak D call TRBD1 (6 bases). This CDR3 region has 16 residues. V was clipped by 2 bases and J by 6 bases, with 17 bases between them. The germline V gene encodes CDR1 SNHLY and CDR2 FYNNEI. This CDR3 reads CASSELWQGPPNEQFF. The DNA for the CDR3 is TGTGCCAGCAGTGAACTGTGGCAGGGGCCCCCCAATGAGCAGTTCTTC.

The genes are TRBV19 and TRBJ2-7, with 7 bases fitting TRBD1. CDR3 length: 14 amino acids. The germline V gene encodes CDR1 LNHDA and CDR2 SQIVND (reference sequence). Unmatched junction bases numbered 8, after V lost 6 bases and J lost 3 bases. CDR3 nucleotide sequence: TGTGCCAGTAGCGCGACAGGGAATTACTACGAGCAGTACTTC. Its translation: CASSATGNYYEQYF.

This clone appeared a few times. The chain joins TRBV5-1 to TRBJ1-1; TRBD1 might be the D (5 bases). Germline CDR1 SGHRS, CDR2 YFSETQ. The CDR3 contains 14 residues. Trimming left V 0 bases short and J 1 base short, with 7 bases between. The chain's CDR3 is CASSLADRNTEAFF. The CDR3 DNA sequence: TGCGCCAGCAGCTTGGCCGACAGGAACACTGAAGCTTTCTTT.

The J gene is TRBJ2-3, the V gene TRBV2; the match to TRBD2 covers 16 bases. There are 18 residues in the CDR3. Per germline, CDR1 SNHLY and CDR2 FYNNEI. The V and J ends lost 3 bases and 0 bases, in that order; junction bases with no gene match: 3. The CDR3 region has the DNA TGTGCCAGCAGTGATAGGGGACTAGCGGGGGGGAGCACAGATACGCAGTATTTT. It yields the protein CASSDRGLAGGSTDTQYF.

Only one count was recorded for this clone. This chain uses TRBV6-5 with TRBJ1-2, with 8 bases lining up with TRBD1. Germline CDR1 and CDR2: MNHEY and SVGAGI. The length of the CDR3 is 13 residues. Trimming cost V 6 bases and J 8 bases; bases outside gene matches: 8. The CDR3 DNA reads TGTGCCAGCAGGTCAGGGGGCAATAACGGCTACACCTTC. Protein: CASRSGGNNGYTF.

This chain joins TRBV5-1 and TRBJ2-7; the match to TRBD2 covers 8 bases. The V gene end was trimmed by 0 bases and the J gene end by 6 bases; junction bases not matched to a gene: 2. The CDR3 runs to 13 residues. Germline V gene sequence: CDR1 SGHRS, CDR2 YFSETQ. DNA for the CDR3: TGCGCCAGCAGCTTGGCCGCGGGAGGCGAGCAGTACTTC. Translating gives CASSLAAGGEQYF. The variable domain in full, completed from reference TRBV5-1 and TRBJ2-7, reads KAGVTQTPRYLIKTRGQQVTLSCSPISGHRSVSWYQQTPGQGLQFLFEYFSETQRNKGNFPGRFSGRQFSNSRSEMNVSTLELGDSALYLCASSLAAGGEQYFGPGTRLTVT.

This chain connects TRBV6-1 to TRBJ1-2; TRBD1 might be the D (5 bases). The V gene lost 4 bases and the J gene lost 1 base, with 16 bases spanning the gap. CDR3 size: 16 residues. CDR1 and CDR2 (germline): MNHNS, SASEGT. The CDR3 nucleotides read TGTGCCAGCAGTGGTTCGGGGGGTTCGCATAACTATGGCTACACCTTC. The encoded protein is CASSGSGGSHNYGYTF.

This sequence joins TRBV2 and TRBJ2-7, with 8 bases that match TRBD2. The V and J ends lost 3 bases and 8 bases, in that order; junction bases with no gene match: 3. Per the germline V gene, CDR1 is SNHLY and CDR2 is FYNNEI. This CDR3 spans 12 amino acids. The CDR3: CASSDRTSKQYF. CDR3 sequence (DNA): TGTGCCAGCAGTGATCGGACTAGCAAGCAGTACTTC.

DNA for the CDR3: TGTGCCAGCAGCTCCTCCGGGACAGGGGATGGCTACACCTTC. Amino acid sequence: CASSSSGTGDGYTF. The chain recombines TRBV7-3 with TRBJ1-2; 10 nucleotides match TRBD1. Trimming at V came to 4 bases and at J to 6 bases, leaving 5 bases not matched to a gene. Germline-derived CDR1 and CDR2 are SGHTA and FQGTGA. The CDR3 spans 14 residues.

The chain has TRBV19 and TRBJ2-5, with 8 nucleotides matching TRBD2. Germline assignment: CDR1 LNHDA and CDR2 SQIVND (reference sequence). The CDR3 extends over 16 amino acids. The J segment lost 5 bases and the V segment lost 3 bases, leaving 11 bases of the junction unmatched. The CDR3 protein is CASSIGGAGEGETQYF. CDR3 bases: TGTGCCAGTAGTATTGGGGGAGCGGGAGAGGGGGAGACCCAGTACTTC.

This sequence joins TRBV27 and TRBJ2-5; possible D gene TRBD1, 5 bases. Trimming shortened V by 4 bases and J by 2 bases, and 14 bases separated the two germline ends. Per germline, CDR1 MNHEY and CDR2 SMNVEV (reference sequence). This CDR3 comprises 15 residues. The CDR3 loop is CASSWGRLRQETQYF. In nucleotides, the CDR3 is TGTGCCAGCAGTTGGGGCAGGTTAAGACAAGAGACCCAGTACTTC.